The clone carrying this TCR beta chain was seen at least ten times. What it binds is not known. This sample was taken from a study of T cells after yellow fever vaccination. Findings and limits, study-wide: Relatively few clonotypes were ones that appeared in both CD4 and CD8 compartments.

TCRdb used MiXCR to reprocess the 5' RACE reads, holding one entry per CDR3 protein. Altogether 110,000 or so distinct CDR3 sequences are present, 5.5% to 8% being singletons, with the ten largest covering 2.7%. The germline V gene encodes CDR1 MNHEY and CDR2 SVGAGI. The CDR3 spans 12 residues. V lost 11 bases and J 4 bases, leaving 11 bases between the germline ends. The sample was CD4+ T cells sorted from PBMCs, taken about 49 days after the first yellow fever vaccination. This chain uses TRBV6-5 with TRBJ2-2, with D possibly TRBD2 on 6 matching bases. This sequence originates from a man aged 18 to 35 who received the YFV17D yellow fever vaccine. The CDR3 DNA reads TGTGCCTGTGGGGGGATCACCGGGGAGCTGTTTTTT. Protein: CACGGITGELFF.